This TCR beta chain was found in a study of blood T cells in healthy people across ages. Study observations and caveats: The unsorted PBMCs prevented any conclusive comparison of naive versus antigen-experienced cells. Per-million-T-cell TCR beta diversity fell roughly linearly with age. Percentage of naive T cells showed a strong correlation with TCR beta diversity.

A note on this clonotype: What it binds is not known.

Germline values: CDR1 MDHEN, CDR2 SYDVKM. V lost 2 bases, J lost 2 bases, and 13 bases lay in between. This CDR3 is built from 16 residues. A second PCR of roughly 7 to 11 cycles used a sample-barcoded 5' primer and a J-beta primer mix. Using its own MiXCR run on the 5' RACE reads, TCRdb lists one record per CDR3 protein. The sample yields more than 650,000 distinct CDR3 sequences, about a fifth seen once. The sequence derives from a man in his sixties or seventies in good health. The chain employs TRBV28 and TRBJ1-5; possibly TRBD1 for D (6 bases). The sequenced material came from blood. DNA of the CDR3: TGTGCCAGCAGTTTACTCCTACAGGGTGGCAATCAGCCCCAGCATTTT. Translated, it gives CASSLLLQGGNQPQHF.